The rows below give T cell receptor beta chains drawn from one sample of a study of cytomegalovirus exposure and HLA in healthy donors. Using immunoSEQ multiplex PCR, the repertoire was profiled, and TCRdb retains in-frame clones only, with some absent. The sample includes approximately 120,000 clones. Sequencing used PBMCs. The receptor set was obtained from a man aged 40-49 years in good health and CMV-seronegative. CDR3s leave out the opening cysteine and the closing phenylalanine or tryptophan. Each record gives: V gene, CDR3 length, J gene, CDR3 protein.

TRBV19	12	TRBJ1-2	ASSILGRVGGYT
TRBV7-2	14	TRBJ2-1	ASSSYLAGGINEQF
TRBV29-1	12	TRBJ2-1	SVDPGVRYNEQF
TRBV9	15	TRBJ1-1	ASRGGQGLGRATEAF
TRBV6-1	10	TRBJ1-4	ASGGNFEKLF
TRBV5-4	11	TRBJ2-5	ASSARGRETQY
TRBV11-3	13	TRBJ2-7	ASSRSGRGSYEQY
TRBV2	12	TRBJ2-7	ASSAGTDPYEQY
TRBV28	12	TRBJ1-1	ASEGQGTGTEAF
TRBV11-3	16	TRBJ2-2	ASSSRPQLAGGSGELF
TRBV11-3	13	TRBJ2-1	ASSSTSGGAIEQF
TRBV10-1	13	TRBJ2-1	ASSETSANWHEQF
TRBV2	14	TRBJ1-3	ASSEGAGGRGNTIY
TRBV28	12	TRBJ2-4	ASRPRDGKNIQY
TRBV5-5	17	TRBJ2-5	ASSFTPGTSGILKETQY
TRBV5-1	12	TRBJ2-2	ASSSDGSTGELF
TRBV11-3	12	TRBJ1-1	ASSTDRTNTEAF
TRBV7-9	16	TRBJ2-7	ASSLGGHLSLRSYEQY
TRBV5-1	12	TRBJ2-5	ASSLVIQQETQY
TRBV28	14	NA	ASSLHRDSSSYEQY
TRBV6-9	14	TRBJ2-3	ATSWKLAALTDTQY
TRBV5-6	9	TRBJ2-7	ASSSSYEQY
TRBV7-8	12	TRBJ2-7	ASSLGLGFYEQY
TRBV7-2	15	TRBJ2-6	ASSLRGPYSGANVLT
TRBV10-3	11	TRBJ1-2	AISGQANYGYT
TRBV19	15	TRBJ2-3	ASSLRGGQGSTDTQY
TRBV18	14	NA	ASSPKAGTGSYEQY
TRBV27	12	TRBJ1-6	ASSAGSTNSPLH